This is a list of T cell receptor beta chains from one sample in a study of T-cell memory formation after mild COVID-19. TCRdb re-called the 5' RACE reads through MiXCR, storing one row per CDR3 protein. The sample lists just under 550,000 distinct CDR3 sequences, roughly 20% seen once, with approximately 13% in the top ten. Sequencing was done on a sample of PBMCs or a T cell subset sorted from them (not recorded which). The receptors were gathered from an adult woman who had mild COVID-19 (a few samples of this study predate the infection). Cell type and time point are not known. The CDR3 runs from the conserved cysteine through the conserved F or W. The D gene is left open where the match is weak. Clone size is given for some rows only: seen once, a few or many times, or a class if the clone is expanded.

abundance: NA; v_gene: TRBV5-6; d_gene: NA; j_gene: TRBJ2-1; CDR3aa: CASSDRNLYNEQFF; CDR3nt: TGTGCCAGCAGTGACAGAAACCTGTACAATGAGCAGTTCTTC
abundance: NA; v_gene: TRBV24-1; d_gene: TRBD2; j_gene: TRBJ2-1; CDR3aa: CATSDRTSGTNEQFF; CDR3nt: TGTGCCACCAGTGATCGGACTAGCGGGACCAATGAGCAGTTCTTC
abundance: few; v_gene: TRBV12-3/TRBV12-4; d_gene: TRBD1; j_gene: TRBJ2-2; CDR3aa: CASTIGDRAVGELFF; CDR3nt: TGTGCCAGCACCATAGGGGACAGGGCGGTCGGGGAGCTGTTTTTT
abundance: few; v_gene: TRBV5-4; d_gene: TRBD1; j_gene: TRBJ1-1; CDR3aa: CASSSGTGDEAFF; CDR3nt: TGTGCCAGCAGCTCTGGGACAGGGGATGAAGCTTTCTTT
abundance: NA; v_gene: TRBV6-6; d_gene: NA; j_gene: TRBJ2-7; CDR3aa: CASGVTYEQYF; CDR3nt: TGTGCCAGCGGGGTTACGTACGAGCAGTACTTC
abundance: few; v_gene: TRBV7-6; d_gene: NA; j_gene: TRBJ2-1; CDR3aa: CASTKDGNEQFF; CDR3nt: TGTGCCAGCACCAAAGATGGCAATGAGCAGTTCTTC
abundance: few; v_gene: TRBV6-2/TRBV6-3; d_gene: NA; j_gene: TRBJ2-7; CDR3aa: CASKKLDYEQYF; CDR3nt: TGTGCCAGCAAGAAGCTAGACTACGAGCAGTACTTC
abundance: NA; v_gene: TRBV3-1; d_gene: NA; j_gene: TRBJ2-6; CDR3aa: CASSPAERIYSGANVLTF; CDR3nt: TGTGCCAGCAGCCCCGCCGAAAGGATATACTCTGGGGCCAACGTCCTGACTTTC
abundance: NA; v_gene: TRBV9; d_gene: TRBD2; j_gene: TRBJ2-5; CDR3aa: CASSVALAGGQETQYF; CDR3nt: TGTGCCAGCAGCGTAGCACTAGCGGGGGGCCAAGAGACCCAGTACTTC
abundance: NA; v_gene: TRBV20-1; d_gene: TRBD1; j_gene: TRBJ1-5; CDR3aa: CSARDRGTGSNQPQHF; CDR3nt: TGCAGTGCTAGAGATCGCGGGACAGGGAGTAATCAGCCCCAGCATTTT
abundance: NA; v_gene: TRBV27; d_gene: NA; j_gene: TRBJ1-1; CDR3aa: CASSQGRSRYWNTEAFF; CDR3nt: TGTGCCAGCAGCCAGGGCAGGAGCCGATACTGGAACACTGAAGCTTTCTTT
abundance: NA; v_gene: TRBV7-3; d_gene: NA; j_gene: TRBJ2-1; CDR3aa: CASSSAGLGANEQFF; CDR3nt: TGTGCCAGCAGCTCCGCGGGATTAGGGGCTAATGAGCAGTTCTTC
abundance: few; v_gene: TRBV28; d_gene: TRBD1; j_gene: TRBJ2-6; CDR3aa: CASSLRRTGGLFSGANVLTF; CDR3nt: TGTGCCAGCAGTTTGAGGCGGACAGGGGGCTTGTTCTCTGGGGCCAACGTCCTGACTTTC
abundance: many; v_gene: TRBV5-1; d_gene: NA; j_gene: TRBJ2-7; CDR3aa: CASSLEPGVSYEQYF; CDR3nt: TGCGCCAGCAGCTTGGAACCAGGGGTTTCCTACGAGCAGTACTTC
abundance: few; v_gene: TRBV2; d_gene: TRBD2; j_gene: TRBJ2-1; CDR3aa: CASSVASGKYNEQFF; CDR3nt: TGTGCCAGCAGTGTCGCTAGCGGAAAGTACAATGAGCAGTTCTTC
abundance: few; v_gene: TRBV4-3; d_gene: NA; j_gene: TRBJ1-2; CDR3aa: CASSQSRTGFNYGYTF; CDR3nt: TGCGCCAGCAGCCAATCAAGGACGGGCTTTAACTATGGCTACACCTTC
abundance: few; v_gene: TRBV9; d_gene: NA; j_gene: TRBJ2-5; CDR3aa: CASSQQSETQYF; CDR3nt: TGTGCCAGCAGCCAGCAGTCGGAGACCCAGTACTTC
abundance: few; v_gene: TRBV7-8; d_gene: NA; j_gene: TRBJ2-5; CDR3aa: CASSLSQWGVVHLHEETQYF; CDR3nt: TGTGCCAGCAGCTTATCCCAGTGGGGGGTTGTACACCTTCACGAGGAGACCCAGTACTTC
abundance: few; v_gene: TRBV9; d_gene: TRBD1; j_gene: TRBJ1-6; CDR3aa: CASSLTGVWNSPLHF; CDR3nt: TGTGCCAGCAGCCTAACAGGGGTTTGGAATTCACCCCTCCACTTT
abundance: many; v_gene: TRBV12-3/TRBV12-4; d_gene: NA; j_gene: TRBJ2-3; CDR3aa: CASSSFAGQTTQYF; CDR3nt: TGTGCCAGCAGTTCTTTCGCCGGACAGACCACGCAGTATTTT
abundance: NA; v_gene: TRBV27; d_gene: NA; j_gene: TRBJ2-7; CDR3aa: CASSQQSPGPKGREQYF; CDR3nt: TGTGCCAGCAGTCAACAATCCCCCGGTCCGAAAGGGCGGGAGCAGTACTTC
abundance: NA; v_gene: TRBV11-2; d_gene: NA; j_gene: TRBJ1-1; CDR3aa: CASSLANPNTEAFF; CDR3nt: TGTGCCAGCAGCTTGGCAAACCCGAACACTGAAGCTTTCTTT
abundance: few; v_gene: TRBV5-1; d_gene: NA; j_gene: TRBJ1-6; CDR3aa: CASSITDSSYNSPLHF; CDR3nt: TGCGCCAGCAGCATAACGGACAGCTCCTATAATTCACCCCTCCACTTT
abundance: few; v_gene: TRBV5-1; d_gene: NA; j_gene: TRBJ1-1; CDR3aa: CASSSLSGNTEAFF; CDR3nt: TGCGCCAGCAGCTCGCTAAGCGGGAACACTGAAGCTTTCTTT
abundance: NA; v_gene: TRBV12-3/TRBV12-4; d_gene: TRBD1; j_gene: TRBJ1-1; CDR3aa: CASSIQPGQKGGAFF; CDR3nt: TGTGCCAGCAGCATACAACCGGGACAGAAGGGGGGAGCTTTCTTT
abundance: few; v_gene: TRBV24-1; d_gene: NA; j_gene: TRBJ1-2; CDR3aa: CATSDPGIEGYTF; CDR3nt: TGTGCCACCAGTGATCCAGGGATAGAGGGCTACACCTTC
abundance: few; v_gene: TRBV7-3; d_gene: NA; j_gene: TRBJ1-6; CDR3aa: CASSLGAGSSSPLHF; CDR3nt: TGTGCCAGCAGCTTAGGGGCAGGGAGCAGTTCACCCCTCCACTTT
abundance: NA; v_gene: TRBV27; d_gene: TRBD1; j_gene: TRBJ2-1; CDR3aa: CASSIGQGALQGNEQFF; CDR3nt: TGTGCCAGCAGTATAGGCCAGGGGGCCCTACAAGGCAATGAGCAGTTCTTC
abundance: NA; v_gene: TRBV20-1; d_gene: NA; j_gene: TRBJ1-5; CDR3aa: CSASRASNQPQHF; CDR3nt: TGCAGTGCTAGCCGGGCGAGCAATCAGCCCCAGCATTTT
abundance: NA; v_gene: TRBV12-3/TRBV12-4; d_gene: NA; j_gene: TRBJ2-1; CDR3aa: CASSLGKGLYNEQFF; CDR3nt: TGTGCCAGCAGTTTGGGCAAAGGCCTCTACAATGAGCAGTTCTTC
abundance: many; v_gene: TRBV29-1; d_gene: TRBD2; j_gene: TRBJ2-7; CDR3aa: CSVELAGPIYEQYF; CDR3nt: TGCAGCGTTGAACTAGCGGGACCCATCTACGAGCAGTACTTC
abundance: NA; v_gene: TRBV5-1; d_gene: TRBD1; j_gene: TRBJ2-7; CDR3aa: CASSLTETGGYEQYF; CDR3nt: TGCGCCAGCAGCTTGACGGAAACAGGGGGATACGAGCAGTACTTC
abundance: few; v_gene: TRBV6-1; d_gene: NA; j_gene: TRBJ2-7; CDR3aa: CGSAGSSYEQYF; CDR3nt: TGTGGGTCCGCAGGGAGCTCCTACGAGCAGTACTTC
abundance: NA; v_gene: TRBV14; d_gene: NA; j_gene: TRBJ2-1; CDR3aa: CASSRPLTPYNEQFF; CDR3nt: TGTGCCAGCAGCCGGCCCCTGACACCCTACAATGAGCAGTTCTTC
abundance: few; v_gene: TRBV2; d_gene: TRBD2; j_gene: TRBJ2-1; CDR3aa: CASKAGGVVEQFF; CDR3nt: TGTGCCAGCAAGGCGGGGGGGGTAGTAGAGCAGTTCTTC
abundance: many; v_gene: TRBV5-1; d_gene: TRBD2; j_gene: TRBJ2-4; CDR3aa: CASSLGLAGGPVNIQYF; CDR3nt: TGCGCCAGCAGCTTGGGACTAGCGGGAGGGCCGGTAAACATTCAGTACTTC
abundance: NA; v_gene: TRBV7-9; d_gene: NA; j_gene: TRBJ1-1; CDR3aa: CASSLKGDENTEAFF; CDR3nt: TGTGCCAGCAGCTTAAAAGGGGACGAAAACACTGAAGCTTTCTTT
abundance: once; v_gene: TRBV4-3; d_gene: NA; j_gene: TRBJ2-4; CDR3aa: CASSQEGIADAKNIQYF; CDR3nt: TGCGCCAGCAGCCAAGAGGGGATCGCAGATGCCAAAAACATTCAGTACTTC
abundance: few; v_gene: TRBV24-1; d_gene: NA; j_gene: TRBJ2-1; CDR3aa: CATQEGGNEQFF; CDR3nt: TGTGCCACCCAGGAAGGGGGCAATGAGCAGTTCTTC
abundance: few; v_gene: TRBV5-4; d_gene: NA; j_gene: TRBJ2-2; CDR3aa: CASSPRLVATGELFF; CDR3nt: TGTGCCAGCAGCCCCCGACTAGTGGCCACCGGGGAGCTGTTTTTT
abundance: NA; v_gene: TRBV7-6; d_gene: TRBD2; j_gene: TRBJ2-5; CDR3aa: CASSKLAGGQETQYF; CDR3nt: TGTGCCAGCAGCAAGCTAGCGGGGGGGCAAGAGACCCAGTACTTC
abundance: many; v_gene: TRBV25-1; d_gene: NA; j_gene: TRBJ1-4; CDR3aa: CASSEVRGKLFF; CDR3nt: TGTGCCAGCAGTGAAGTTAGGGGAAAACTGTTTTTT
abundance: NA; v_gene: TRBV30; d_gene: NA; j_gene: TRBJ2-2; CDR3aa: CAWRVSGAPSTGELFF; CDR3nt: TGTGCCTGGAGAGTCTCAGGGGCCCCGAGCACCGGGGAGCTGTTTTTT
abundance: many; v_gene: TRBV6-2/TRBV6-3; d_gene: NA; j_gene: TRBJ1-1; CDR3aa: CASSFLGQEAFF; CDR3nt: TGTGCCAGCAGTTTCCTGGGACAAGAAGCTTTCTTT
abundance: NA; v_gene: TRBV20-1; d_gene: TRBD2; j_gene: TRBJ2-3; CDR3aa: CSATLSGTSSGDTQYF; CDR3nt: TGCAGTGCTACGTTGTCTGGGACTAGCTCTGGAGATACGCAGTATTTT
abundance: NA; v_gene: TRBV5-1; d_gene: NA; j_gene: TRBJ2-7; CDR3aa: CASSWGGRAYEQYF; CDR3nt: TGCGCCAGCAGCTGGGGGGGCAGAGCCTACGAGCAGTACTTC